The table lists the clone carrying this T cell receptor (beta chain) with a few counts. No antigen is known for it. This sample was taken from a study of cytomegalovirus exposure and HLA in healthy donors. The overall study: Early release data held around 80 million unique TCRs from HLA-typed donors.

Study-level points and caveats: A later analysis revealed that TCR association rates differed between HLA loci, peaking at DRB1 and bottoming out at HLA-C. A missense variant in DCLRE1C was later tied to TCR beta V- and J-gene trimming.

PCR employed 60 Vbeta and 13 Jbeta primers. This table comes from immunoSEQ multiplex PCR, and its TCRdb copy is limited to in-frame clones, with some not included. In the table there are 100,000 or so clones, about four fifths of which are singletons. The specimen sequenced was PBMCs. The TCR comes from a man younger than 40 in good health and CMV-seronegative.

The CDR3 is CASKFTGLNEQFF. CDR3 nucleotides: TGTGCCAGTAAGTTCACTGGACTCAATGAGCAGTTCTTC. The chain employs TRBV19 and TRBJ2-1, with D perhaps matching TRBD2 (5 bases). The CDR3 is made up of 13 amino acids. V was clipped by 7 bases and J by 6 bases, with 13 bases between them. CDR1 is LNHDA, CDR2 SQIVND, per germline (reference sequence).